This T cell receptor (beta chain) was found in a study of T-cell reconstitution after alpha-beta-depleted transplantation in children. A word on this clonotype: Its cognate antigen is unknown.

Findings and caveats of the study: The origin of alpha-beta T cells about two months after transplant was reportedly several hundred expanded graft clones. T-cell counts and diversity were attributed mostly to newly produced T cells one year after transplant. Certain patients had high TCRbeta diversity at day 60, and it came from recipient T cells and thymic progenitors that survived.

For TCRbeta, the library was prepared with unique molecular identifiers. Using its own MiXCR run on the PCR reads, TCRdb lists one record per CDR3 protein. Of around 200,000 distinct CDR3 sequences detected, about a sixth appear once; the ten largest clones hold roughly two fifths. V lost 2 bases to trimming and J lost 6 bases; unmatched junction nucleotides: 2. The CDR3 extends over 15 amino acids. Germline CDR1 and CDR2: SGHVS and FQNEAQ. This sequence joins TRBV7-8 and TRBJ1-6; 9 bases line up with TRBD1. Sequencing used PBMCs, mostly from graft donor cells, obtained 360 days after TCRalphabeta/CD19-depleted stem cell transplant. This clonotype was obtained from a male patient under 10 years old who had a stem cell transplant for acute lymphoblastic leukemia, so the T cells may come from the graft donor. The CDR3 region is CASSLRGQGNSPLHF. The CDR3 DNA sequence: TGTGCCAGCAGCTTACGGGGACAGGGTAATTCACCCCTCCACTTT.